This T cell receptor beta chain emerged from a study of blood T cell repertoires in COVID-19. Looking at the study overall: PBMCs, B-cell-depleted T cells, or T cells were the source of the cDNA or gDNA that made up the material.

The Seattle site enrolled patients during active infection and followed them longitudinally. J gave up 7 bases and V 8 bases, and 10 bases lay outside the gene matches. The CDR3 is 14 residues long. In germline, CDR1 is MNHNY, CDR2 SVGAGI (reference sequence). Measured with immunoSEQ multiplex PCR; TCRdb has only the in-frame clones, and not every one. The data contain around 480,000 clones, around 89% of them singletons. A few counts support this clone. The sequence derives from a woman between 45 and 65 years old with COVID-19, enrolled during active disease. The sequenced sample consisted of peripheral blood. This chain uses TRBV6-6 with TRBJ2-2; TRBD2 aligns across 7 bases. This CDR3 reads CASFSGQGGGELFF. The CDR3 coding sequence is TGTGCCAGCTTTAGCGGGCAGGGCGGCGGGGAGCTGTTTTTT.